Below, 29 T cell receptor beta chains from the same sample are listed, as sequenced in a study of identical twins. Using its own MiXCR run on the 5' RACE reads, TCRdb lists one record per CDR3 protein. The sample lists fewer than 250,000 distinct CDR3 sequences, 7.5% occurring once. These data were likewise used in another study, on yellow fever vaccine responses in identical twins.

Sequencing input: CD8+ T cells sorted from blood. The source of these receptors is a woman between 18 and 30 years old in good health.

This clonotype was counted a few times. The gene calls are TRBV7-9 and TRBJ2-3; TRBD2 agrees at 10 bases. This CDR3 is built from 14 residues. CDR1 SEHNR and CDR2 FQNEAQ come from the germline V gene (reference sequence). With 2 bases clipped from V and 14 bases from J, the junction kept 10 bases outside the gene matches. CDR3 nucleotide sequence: TGTGCCAGCAGCTTACTAGCGGGGGACCCGCCGTCGTATTTT. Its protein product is CASSLLAGDPPSYF.

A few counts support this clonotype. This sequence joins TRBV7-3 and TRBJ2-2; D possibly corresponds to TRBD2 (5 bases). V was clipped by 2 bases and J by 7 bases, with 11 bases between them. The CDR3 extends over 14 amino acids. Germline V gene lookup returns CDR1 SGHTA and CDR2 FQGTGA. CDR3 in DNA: TGTGCCAGCAGCTTAGGGTTCGGAGGCGGGGAGCTGTTTTTT. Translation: CASSLGFGGGELFF.

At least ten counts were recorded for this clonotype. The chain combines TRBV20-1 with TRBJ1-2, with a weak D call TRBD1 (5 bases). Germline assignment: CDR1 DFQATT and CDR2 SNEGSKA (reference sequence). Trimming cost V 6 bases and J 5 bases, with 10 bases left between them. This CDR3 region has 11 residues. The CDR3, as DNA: TGCAGTGCCCCTGGGGCATATGGCTACACCTTC. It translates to CSAPGAYGYTF.

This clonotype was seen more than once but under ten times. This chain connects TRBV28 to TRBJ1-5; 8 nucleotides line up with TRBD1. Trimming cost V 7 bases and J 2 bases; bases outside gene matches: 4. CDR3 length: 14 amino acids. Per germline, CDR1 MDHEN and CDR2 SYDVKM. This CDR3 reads CASIATGGNQPQHF. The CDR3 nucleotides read TGTGCCAGCATCGCGACAGGGGGCAATCAGCCCCAGCATTTT.

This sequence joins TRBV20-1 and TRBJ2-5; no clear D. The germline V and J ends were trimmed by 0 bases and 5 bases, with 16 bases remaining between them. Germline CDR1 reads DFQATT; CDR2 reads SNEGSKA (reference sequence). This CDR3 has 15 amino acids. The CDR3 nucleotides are TGCAGTGCTAGAGATGTCACAACCCTCAGGGAGACCCAGTACTTC. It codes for CSARDVTTLRETQYF.

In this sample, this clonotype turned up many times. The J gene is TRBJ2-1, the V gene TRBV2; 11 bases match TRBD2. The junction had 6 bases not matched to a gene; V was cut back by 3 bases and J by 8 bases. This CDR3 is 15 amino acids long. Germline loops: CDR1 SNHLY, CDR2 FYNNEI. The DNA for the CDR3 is TGTGCCAGCAGTGACCCCTTAGCGGGAGGGTATGAGCAGTTCTTC. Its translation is CASSDPLAGGYEQFF.

CDR3 coding DNA: TGTGCCAGTAGTATGGTCGGGGAAACAGACATTCAGTACTTC. It translates to CASSMVGETDIQYF. This chain uses TRBV19 with TRBJ2-4, with D tentatively TRBD2 (5 bases). Trimming took 3 bases from V and 8 from J, leaving 14 bases between them. This CDR3 region has 14 residues. Germline values: CDR1 LNHDA, CDR2 SQIVND (reference sequence).

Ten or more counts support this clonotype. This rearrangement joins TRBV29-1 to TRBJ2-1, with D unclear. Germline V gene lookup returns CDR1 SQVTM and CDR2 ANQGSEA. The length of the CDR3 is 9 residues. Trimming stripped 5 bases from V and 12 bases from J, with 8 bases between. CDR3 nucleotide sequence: TGCAGCGTTAATGTAGGGCAGTTCTTC. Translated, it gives CSVNVGQFF.

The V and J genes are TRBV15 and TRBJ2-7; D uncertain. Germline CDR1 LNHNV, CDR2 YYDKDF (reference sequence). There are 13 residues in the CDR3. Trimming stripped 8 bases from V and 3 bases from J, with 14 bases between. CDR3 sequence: CATAPEVNYEQYV. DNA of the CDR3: TGTGCCACCGCTCCCGAGGTGAACTACGAGCAGTACGTC.

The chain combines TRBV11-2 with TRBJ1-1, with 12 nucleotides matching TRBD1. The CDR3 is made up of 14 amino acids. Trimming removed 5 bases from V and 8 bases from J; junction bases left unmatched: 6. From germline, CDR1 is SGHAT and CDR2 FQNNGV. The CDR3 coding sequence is TGTGCCAGCAGCCCCGGGACAGGGGGCGCGGAAGCTTTCTTT. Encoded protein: CASSPGTGGAEAFF. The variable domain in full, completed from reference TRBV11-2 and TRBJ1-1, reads EAGVAQSPRYKIIEKRQSVAFWCNPISGHATLYWYQQILGQGPKLLIQFQNNGVVDDSQLPKDRFSAERLKGVDSTLKIQPAKLEDSAVYLCASSPGTGGAEAFFGQGTRLTVV.

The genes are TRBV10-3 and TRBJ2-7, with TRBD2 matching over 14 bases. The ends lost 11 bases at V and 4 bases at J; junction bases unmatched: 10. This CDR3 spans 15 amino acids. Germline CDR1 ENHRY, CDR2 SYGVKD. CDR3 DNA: TGTGCCGTCGACGGGACTAGCGGGAGAGGGTACGAGCAGTACTTC. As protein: CAVDGTSGRGYEQYF.

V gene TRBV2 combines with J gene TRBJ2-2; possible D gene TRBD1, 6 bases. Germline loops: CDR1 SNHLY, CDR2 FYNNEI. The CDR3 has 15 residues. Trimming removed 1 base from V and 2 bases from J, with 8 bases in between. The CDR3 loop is CASSEETGNTGELFF. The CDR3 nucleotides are TGTGCCAGCAGTGAAGAGACAGGAAACACCGGGGAGCTGTTTTTT.

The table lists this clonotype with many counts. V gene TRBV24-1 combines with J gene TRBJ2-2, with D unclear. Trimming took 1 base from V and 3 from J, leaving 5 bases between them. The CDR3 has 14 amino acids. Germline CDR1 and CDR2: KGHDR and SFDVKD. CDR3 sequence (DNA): TGTGCCACCAGTGATTTAATCGACACCGGGGAGCTGTTTTTT. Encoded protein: CATSDLIDTGELFF.

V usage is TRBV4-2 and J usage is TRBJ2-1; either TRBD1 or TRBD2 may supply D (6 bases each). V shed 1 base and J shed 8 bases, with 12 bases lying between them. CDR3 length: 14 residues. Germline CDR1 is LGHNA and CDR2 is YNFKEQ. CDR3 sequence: CASSQGGALDEQFF. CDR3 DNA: TGTGCCAGCAGCCAAGGGGGGGCCTTAGATGAGCAGTTCTTC.

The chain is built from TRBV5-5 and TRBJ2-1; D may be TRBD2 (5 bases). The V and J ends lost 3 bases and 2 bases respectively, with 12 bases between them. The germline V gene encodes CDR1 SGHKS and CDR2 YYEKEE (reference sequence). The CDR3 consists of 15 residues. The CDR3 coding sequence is TGTGCCAGCAGCTGGTTTTCTAGCACCTACAATGAGCAGTTCTTC. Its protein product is CASSWFSSTYNEQFF.

CDR3: CASLPGGPGLAGYEQYF. The CDR3 DNA reads TGTGCCAGCCTACCAGGGGGTCCGGGACTAGCGGGATACGAGCAGTACTTC. The genes are TRBV2 and TRBJ2-7, with 13 bases fitting TRBD2. After removal of 8 bases from V and 4 bases from J, the junction contained 14 bases not matched to a gene. Germline V gene lookup returns CDR1 SNHLY and CDR2 FYNNEI. There are 17 residues in the CDR3.

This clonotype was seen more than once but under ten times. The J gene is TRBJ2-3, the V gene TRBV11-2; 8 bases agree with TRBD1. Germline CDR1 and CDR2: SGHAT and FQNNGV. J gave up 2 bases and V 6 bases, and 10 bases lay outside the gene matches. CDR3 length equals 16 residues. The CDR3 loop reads CASSYKDRAVTDTQYF. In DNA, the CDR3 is TGTGCCAGCAGTTATAAGGACAGGGCCGTCACAGATACGCAGTATTTT.

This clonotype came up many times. The CDR3 DNA is TGTGCCAGCAGCTTAGGTCCTAGCGGATACGAGCAGTACTTC. This sequence encodes CASSLGPSGYEQYF. The V gene is TRBV7-6, the J gene TRBJ2-7; the match to TRBD2 covers 7 bases. This CDR3 has 14 amino acids. Unmatched junction bases numbered 4, after V lost 1 base and J lost 4 bases. CDR1 and CDR2 from the germline V gene are SGHVS and FNYEAQ.

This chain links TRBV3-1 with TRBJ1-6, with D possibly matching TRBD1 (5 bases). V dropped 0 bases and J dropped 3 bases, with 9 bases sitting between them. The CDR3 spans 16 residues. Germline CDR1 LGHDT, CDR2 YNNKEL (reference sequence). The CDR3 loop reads CASSQEGRNYNSPLHF. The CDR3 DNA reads TGTGCCAGCAGCCAAGAGGGACGGAACTATAATTCACCCCTCCACTTT.

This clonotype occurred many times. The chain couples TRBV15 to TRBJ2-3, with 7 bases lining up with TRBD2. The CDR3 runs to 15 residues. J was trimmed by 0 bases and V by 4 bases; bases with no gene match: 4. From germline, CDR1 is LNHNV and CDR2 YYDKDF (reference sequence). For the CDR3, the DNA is TGTGCCACCAGCATAAGCGGGGCTAGCACAGATACGCAGTATTTT. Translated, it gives CATSISGASTDTQYF.

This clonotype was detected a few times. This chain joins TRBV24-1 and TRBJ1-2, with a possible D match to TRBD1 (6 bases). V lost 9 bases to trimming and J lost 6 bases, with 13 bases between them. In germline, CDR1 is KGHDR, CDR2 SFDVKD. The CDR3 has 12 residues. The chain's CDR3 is CATLFRGHGYTF. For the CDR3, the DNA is TGTGCCACCCTTTTCAGGGGACATGGCTACACCTTC.

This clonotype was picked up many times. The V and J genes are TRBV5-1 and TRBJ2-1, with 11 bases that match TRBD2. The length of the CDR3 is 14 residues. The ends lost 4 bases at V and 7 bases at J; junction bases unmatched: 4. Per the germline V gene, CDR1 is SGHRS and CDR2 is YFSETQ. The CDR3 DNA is TGCGCCAGCAGCATAGCGGGAGGGCGAAATGAGCAGTTCTTC. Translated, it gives CASSIAGGRNEQFF.

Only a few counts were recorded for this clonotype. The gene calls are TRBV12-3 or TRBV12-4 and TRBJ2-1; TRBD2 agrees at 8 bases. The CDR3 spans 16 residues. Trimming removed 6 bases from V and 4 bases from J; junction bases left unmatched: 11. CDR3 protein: CASSSPGVAGYNEQFF. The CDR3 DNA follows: TGTGCCAGCAGCTCCCCCGGGGTAGCGGGGTACAATGAGCAGTTCTTC.

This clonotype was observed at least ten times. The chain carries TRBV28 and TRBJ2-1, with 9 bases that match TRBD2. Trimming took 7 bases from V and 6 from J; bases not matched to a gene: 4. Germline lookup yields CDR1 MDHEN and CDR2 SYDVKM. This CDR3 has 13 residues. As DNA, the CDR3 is TGTGCCAGCAAGGCTAGCGGGGCCAATGAGCAGTTCTTC. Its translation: CASKASGANEQFF.

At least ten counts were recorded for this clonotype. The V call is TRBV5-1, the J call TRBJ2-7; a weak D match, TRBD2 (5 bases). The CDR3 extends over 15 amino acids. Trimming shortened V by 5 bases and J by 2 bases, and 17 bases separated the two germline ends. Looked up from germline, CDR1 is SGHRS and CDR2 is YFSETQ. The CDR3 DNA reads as TGCGCCAGCAGTTCGGACGGCTCCGGGGCCTACGAGCAGTACTTC. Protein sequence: CASSSDGSGAYEQYF. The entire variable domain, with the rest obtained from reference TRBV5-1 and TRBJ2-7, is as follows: KAGVTQTPRYLIKTRGQQVTLSCSPISGHRSVSWYQQTPGQGLQFLFEYFSETQRNKGNFPGRFSGRQFSNSRSEMNVSTLELGDSALYLCASSSDGSGAYEQYFGPGTRLTVT.

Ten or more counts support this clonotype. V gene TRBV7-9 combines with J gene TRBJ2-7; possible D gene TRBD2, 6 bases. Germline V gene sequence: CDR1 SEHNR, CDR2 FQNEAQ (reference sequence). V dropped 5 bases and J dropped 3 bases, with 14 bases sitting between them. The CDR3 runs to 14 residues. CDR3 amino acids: CASSGTDGIYEQYF. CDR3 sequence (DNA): TGTGCCAGCAGCGGGACTGACGGCATCTACGAGCAGTACTTC.

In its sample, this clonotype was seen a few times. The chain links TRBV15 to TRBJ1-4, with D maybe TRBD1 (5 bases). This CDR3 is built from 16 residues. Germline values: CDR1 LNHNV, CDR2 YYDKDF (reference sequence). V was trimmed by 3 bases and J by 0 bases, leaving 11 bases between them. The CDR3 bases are TGTGCCACCAGCAGTGGGGCAGGGACAACTAATGAAAAACTGTTTTTT. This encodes CATSSGAGTTNEKLFF.

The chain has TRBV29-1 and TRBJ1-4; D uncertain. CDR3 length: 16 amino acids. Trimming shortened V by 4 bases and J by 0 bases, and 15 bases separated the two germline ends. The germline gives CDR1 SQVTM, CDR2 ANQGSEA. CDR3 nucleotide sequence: TGCAGCGTTGGAGGAACAGCCGCTGCAACTAATGAAAAACTGTTTTTT. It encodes CSVGGTAAATNEKLFF.

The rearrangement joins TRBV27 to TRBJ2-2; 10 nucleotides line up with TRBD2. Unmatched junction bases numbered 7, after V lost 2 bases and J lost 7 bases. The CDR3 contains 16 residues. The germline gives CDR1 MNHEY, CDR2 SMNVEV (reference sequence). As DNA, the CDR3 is TGTGCCAGCAGTTTACTAGCGGGAGTTAGGGACGGGGAGCTGTTTTTT. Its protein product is CASSLLAGVRDGELFF.